This section outlines one T cell receptor (beta chain) sequence together with its context. Its antigen is undetermined. The germline CDR1 and CDR2 sequences are LGHDT and YNNKEL (reference sequence). Trimming took 4 bases from V and 2 from J; bases not matched to a gene: 7. The CDR3 runs to 17 residues. The data stem from a study of Ad26.COV2.S vaccination and SARS-CoV-2 variants. Findings of the study overall: Vaccinees displayed broader spike-specific TCR repertoires than placebo recipients. In vaccinated individuals, spike-specific CD8+ and CD4+ T cell responses reportedly displayed substantial breadth.

The treatment here: 15 to 20 received Ad26.COV2.S at low or high dose, single or two shots; 5 received placebo; per-sample allocation not given. Specimens were obtained on day 63 following the first vaccine or placebo injection. The donor's status was that of an adult aged 18-55 years in Boston. Vaccine was an Ad26 vector expressing Wuhan-strain SARS-CoV-2 spike. This table comes from immunoSEQ multiplex PCR, and its TCRdb copy is limited to in-frame clones, with some not included. This sample has 410,000 or so clones, with approximately 92% found just once. The origin of this receptor is a person aged 18-60 years who received the Ad26.COV2.S COVID-19 vaccine or a placebo. The source material was peripheral blood, sampled in a trial of Ad26.COV2.S vaccine versus placebo. This chain joins TRBV3-1 (or the pseudogene TRBV3-2) and TRBJ2-5, with 13 nucleotides matching TRBD2. The DNA of the CDR3 is TGTGCCAGCAGCCTCGAGCAACTAGCGGGGGGGCAAGAGACCCAGTACTTC. Encoded protein: CASSLEQLAGGQETQYF.